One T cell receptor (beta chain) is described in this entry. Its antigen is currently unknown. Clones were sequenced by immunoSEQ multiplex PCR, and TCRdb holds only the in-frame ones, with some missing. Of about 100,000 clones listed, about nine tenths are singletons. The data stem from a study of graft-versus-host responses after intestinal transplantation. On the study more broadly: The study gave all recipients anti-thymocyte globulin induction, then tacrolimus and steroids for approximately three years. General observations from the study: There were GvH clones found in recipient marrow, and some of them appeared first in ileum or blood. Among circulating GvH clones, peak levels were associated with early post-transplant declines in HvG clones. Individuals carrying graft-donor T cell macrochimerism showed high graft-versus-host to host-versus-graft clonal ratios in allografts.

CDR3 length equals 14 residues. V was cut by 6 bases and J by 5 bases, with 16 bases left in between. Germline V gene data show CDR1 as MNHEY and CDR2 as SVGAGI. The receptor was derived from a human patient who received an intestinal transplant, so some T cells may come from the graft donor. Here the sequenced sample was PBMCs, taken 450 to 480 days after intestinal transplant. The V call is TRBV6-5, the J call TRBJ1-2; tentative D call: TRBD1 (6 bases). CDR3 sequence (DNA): TGTGCCAGCAGCAAAACAGGGAACCCTTATGGCTACACCTTC. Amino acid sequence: CASSKTGNPYGYTF.